This TCR beta chain is drawn from a study of cytomegalovirus exposure and HLA in healthy donors. CDR1 is MNHEY, CDR2 SMNVEV, per germline (reference sequence). V shed 4 bases, J shed 8 bases, and the junction held 7 bases outside the gene matches. The CDR3 sequence is 14 residues long. Notes on the study in general: Listed as cytomegalovirus-associated were 150 to 200 TCR beta chains. Association of 16,951 TCR beta sequences with HLA alleles was found at 0.05 false discovery rate in a later analysis. There were some public TCRs occurring in many donors, but most TCR sequences were rare.

Primers included in the PCR were 60 Vbeta and 13 Jbeta primers. Assay: immunoSEQ multiplex PCR; the TCRdb copy retains only in-frame clones and omits some. This repertoire shows over 100,000 clones, more than 75% found once; its top ten account for around 0.99%. A word on this clone: The antigen remains unidentified.

Sample: PBMCs. The chain employs TRBV27 and TRBJ2-4; TRBD1 matches at 8 bases. This sequence originates from a male donor in good health and CMV-seronegative. In DNA, the CDR3 is TGTGCCAGCAGTTCGAACAGGGGGACGGACATTCAGTACTTC. It translates to CASSSNRGTDIQYF.